The 17 T cell receptor beta chains reported below all come from one sample, sequenced in a study of cytomegalovirus exposure and HLA in healthy donors. It was with 60 Vbeta and 13 Jbeta primers that the PCR ran. Repertoires were generated with immunoSEQ multiplex PCR, while TCRdb's copy carries only in-frame clones and drops some. The sample holds 100,000 to 150,000 clones, 80% seen once. Sequenced sample: PBMCs. The receptor source for this set is a man in his forties or fifties in good health and CMV-seronegative.

J is TRBJ2-3 and V is TRBV6-5; the D is unclear. The CDR3 totals 15 residues. V was cut by 0 bases and J by 3 bases, with 10 bases left in between. Germline CDR1 and CDR2: MNHEY and SVGAGI. The CDR3 DNA sequence: TGTGCCAGCAGTTACTCTGGGCAGCCTACAGATACGCAGTATTTT. Translated, it gives CASSYSGQPTDTQYF.

This chain links TRBV6-5 with TRBJ2-5; TRBD1 aligns across 10 bases. V dropped 1 base and J dropped 5; count of bases not matched to a gene: 4. Germline V CDR1 and CDR2: MNHEY, SVGAGI. The CDR3 is made up of 15 amino acids. CDR3 residues: CASSYWTGGRETQYF. CDR3 in DNA: TGTGCCAGCAGTTACTGGACAGGGGGGAGGGAGACCCAGTACTTC.

The chain is built from TRBV25-1 and TRBJ2-2; possible D gene TRBD2, 5 bases. This CDR3 has 14 residues. V was pared by 5 bases and J by 3 bases, with 10 bases between. Germline CDR1 is MGHDK and CDR2 is SYGVNS. The CDR3 reads CASSRPGDTGELFF. The CDR3 DNA reads TGTGCCAGCAGTCGTCCCGGGGACACCGGGGAGCTGTTTTTT.

This clone was counted between two and nine times. The V and J genes are TRBV7-8 and TRBJ2-1; D unclear. V was trimmed by 1 base and J by 2 bases, leaving 12 bases between them. The CDR3 extends over 16 amino acids. Germline assignment: CDR1 SGHVS and CDR2 FQNEAQ. The CDR3 is CASSLGFLSAYNEQFF. CDR3 sequence (DNA): TGTGCCAGCAGCTTAGGTTTCCTTTCTGCCTACAATGAGCAGTTCTTC.

The gene calls are TRBV6-6 and TRBJ2-5; 7 bases line up with TRBD1. The CDR3 is 15 residues long. Germline V gene lookup returns CDR1 MNHNY and CDR2 SVGAGI (reference sequence). After removal of 0 bases from V and 4 bases from J, the junction contained 5 bases not matched to a gene. DNA for the CDR3: TGTGCCAGCAGTTACTCGACAGGGTCGAGAGAGACCCAGTACTTC. This encodes CASSYSTGSRETQYF.

The gene calls are TRBV18 and TRBJ2-7; TRBD1 might be the D (6 bases). CDR3 size: 16 residues. V was clipped by 2 bases and J by 3 bases, with 17 bases between them. The V gene's germline CDR1 is KGHSH and CDR2 LQKENI. The CDR3 here is CASSPYIGQGSYEQYF. The CDR3 DNA reads as TGTGCCAGCTCACCATATATTGGGCAGGGGAGCTACGAGCAGTACTTC.

The chain couples TRBV7-9 to TRBJ2-5; D gene unclear. Per the germline V gene, CDR1 is SEHNR and CDR2 is FQNEAQ (reference sequence). Deletions cut 5 bases from V and 1 base from J, with 5 bases between. CDR3 length: 12 amino acids. The CDR3 protein is CASSISQETQYF. The DNA for the CDR3 is TGTGCCAGCAGCATATCCCAAGAGACCCAGTACTTC.

V and J are TRBV25-1 and TRBJ2-7; 10 bases agree with TRBD1. The V and J ends lost 3 bases and 3 bases, in that order; junction bases with no gene match: 5. This CDR3 region has 15 residues. Germline-derived CDR1 and CDR2 are MGHDK and SYGVNS. CDR3 in DNA: TGTGCCAGCAGTGACCCCGGGACAGGGGTCTACGAGCAGTACTTC. Protein sequence: CASSDPGTGVYEQYF.

J is TRBJ2-7 and V is TRBV5-4; D remains ambiguous. The CDR3 sequence is 13 residues long. The germline gives CDR1 SGHNT, CDR2 YYREEE (reference sequence). Trimming left V 1 base short and J 1 base short, with 6 bases between. CDR3 in DNA: TGTGCCAGCAGCTTGTTCCAGTCCTACGAGCAGTACTTC. This translates into CASSLFQSYEQYF.

The rearrangement joins TRBV27 to TRBJ1-2, with 8 bases lining up with TRBD1. V was clipped by 4 bases and J by 8 bases; unmatched bases: 9. The CDR3 length is 14 residues. Germline loops: CDR1 MNHEY, CDR2 SMNVEV (reference sequence). CDR3 amino acids: CASSSGQGLQGYTF. The DNA of the CDR3 is TGTGCCAGCAGTTCAGGACAGGGTTTGCAGGGCTACACCTTC.

About this clone itself: Different DNA sequences within this sample yield the same CDR3. The chain couples TRBV28 to TRBJ2-5; TRBD1 agrees at 7 bases. The CDR3 sequence is 13 residues long. Germline CDR1 and CDR2: MDHEN and SYDVKM. J was trimmed by 2 bases and V by 4 bases; bases with no gene match: 1. CDR3: CASSSGQQETQYF. The CDR3 nucleotides read TGTGCCAGCAGTTCGGGACAGCAAGAGACCCAGTACTTC.

The genes are TRBV10-1 and TRBJ2-1, with a possible D match to TRBD2 (6 bases). From germline, CDR1 is WNHNN and CDR2 SYGVQD (reference sequence). The CDR3 consists of 12 residues. The V end lost 8 bases, the J end lost 5 bases, and 10 bases lay between the germline ends. CDR3 nucleotide sequence: TGCGCCAGCGCCCGCGGGGACAATGAGCAGTTCTTC. Protein product: CASARGDNEQFF.

The rearrangement links TRBV5-4 to TRBJ2-1; TRBD2 aligns across 8 bases. Trimming at V came to 4 bases and at J to 5 bases, leaving 8 bases not matched to a gene. CDR3 length equals 15 residues. CDR1 is SGHNT, CDR2 YYREEE, per germline (reference sequence). DNA for the CDR3: TGTGCCAGCAGCCGGCGGGAGGCCTTAAACAATGAGCAGTTCTTC. Its protein is CASSRREALNNEQFF.

The DNA for the CDR3 is TGTGCCAGCCGCCAGGGACAGGAAGTGGAGACCCAGTACTTC. Amino acid sequence: CASRQGQEVETQYF. V usage is TRBV2 and J usage is TRBJ2-5; 8 bases match TRBD1. Per germline, CDR1 SNHLY and CDR2 FYNNEI. J was trimmed by 5 bases and V by 8 bases; bases with no gene match: 10. The length of the CDR3 is 14 residues.

The chain is built from TRBV5-4 and TRBJ1-2; a possible D gene is TRBD1 (6 bases). V dropped 3 bases and J dropped 0 bases, with 18 bases sitting between them. Germline CDR1 is SGHNT and CDR2 is YYREEE (reference sequence). The CDR3 extends over 17 amino acids. The CDR3 sequence is CASSWGVRGRANYGYTF. For the CDR3, the DNA is TGTGCCAGCAGCTGGGGGGTGCGGGGGCGAGCTAACTATGGCTACACCTTC.

The table lists this clone with a few counts. CDR3 sequence: CASGTAYEQYF. Here the CDR3 DNA reads TGTGCCAGCGGGACAGCCTACGAGCAGTACTTC. The V call is TRBV6-5, the J call TRBJ2-7, with TRBD1 matching 7 bases. V dropped 8 bases and J dropped 2; count of bases not matched to a gene: 0. Looked up from germline, CDR1 is MNHEY and CDR2 is SVGAGI. There are 11 residues in the CDR3.

The chain uses TRBV19 and TRBJ1-5; D perhaps matches TRBD1 (6 bases). This CDR3 comprises 15 residues. Germline V gives CDR1 LNHDA, CDR2 SQIVND (reference sequence). Trimming stripped 2 bases from V and 2 bases from J, with 10 bases between. The CDR3 DNA reads TGTGCCAGTAGTATACAGGGGCAAGGCAATCAGCCCCAGCATTTT. Its protein is CASSIQGQGNQPQHF.